Below, one TCR beta chain is given with its context. This specimen comes from a study of blood T cell repertoires in COVID-19. For the study at large: Samples of COVID-19 (acute and convalescent) were obtained from the United States, Italy and Spain. PBMCs, B-cell-depleted T cells, or T cells provided the cDNA or gDNA that made up the material.

Original processing methods: Cell counts per sample came from amplifying reference gene primers. The table came from immunoSEQ multiplex PCR; TCRdb's copy has only in-frame clones and leaves some out. D and trimming come from the DNA, and the V and J calls and clone size come from that table. Of more than 80,000 clones in the sample, more than 80% were seen once. Germline loops: CDR1 SGDLS, CDR2 YYNGEE. CDR3 length: 16 amino acids. J gave up 5 bases and V 4 bases, and 9 bases lay outside the gene matches. The receptor's source is a woman aged 55-69 years with acute or convalescent COVID-19. The chain has TRBV9 and TRBJ2-1; 10 bases align to TRBD2. The sequenced material came from peripheral blood. The CDR3 loop is CASSFGSGGMNNEQFF. In nucleotides, the CDR3 is TGTGCCAGCAGCTTCGGTAGCGGGGGGATGAACAATGAGCAGTTCTTC.